This TCR beta chain was obtained from a study of tissue T cells after allogeneic stem cell transplantation. Study findings and constraints: Limitations included a small, clinically heterogeneous cohort and limited sampling depth. Motif-based clustering found tissue-specific repertoire signatures shared across patients, though few clones were shared. Which tissue TCRs were alloreactive or antigen-specific was not determined. Some clones might be persisting host cells.

The method was immunoSEQ multiplex PCR; TCRdb's version includes in-frame clones alone and lacks a portion of them. Seen here are some 3,700 clones, around 50% observed once, and the top ten hold about 5.7%. Notes on this clone: Its antigen remains unknown. Gene and germline names: mouse. The read terminates 1 residue before the CDR3 end, so the remaining end is supplied by the germline J gene.

Time point of the sample: mouse harvest day 7 after allogeneic transplant. The graft held 10^6 splenic CD5+ T cells and 10^7 T-cell-depleted bone marrow cells. Trimming removed 0 bases at V and 6 bases at J, with 10 bases between. Per the germline V gene, CDR1 is GFQATS and CDR2 is STVNSAI. The CDR3 loop spans 13 amino acids. Sequencing was performed on gut tissue. The rearrangement joins TRBV20 to TRBJ2-4; tentatively, D is TRBD2 (6 bases). The receptor was isolated from a female BALB/c mouse given C57BL/6 T cells with graft-versus-host disease after an allogeneic hematopoietic cell transplant. CDR3 sequence: CGARDWGGNTLYF. Partial CDR3 DNA: TGTGGTGCTAGGGACTGGGGAGGGAACACCTTGTAC.